This note documents a single TCR beta chain sequence. Patients from Seattle were sampled longitudinally, starting during active infection. Germline V gene lookup returns CDR1 KGHSH and CDR2 LQKENI. CDR3 length: 14 amino acids. V lost 5 bases and J lost 3; bases outside the gene matches: 5. This sample was taken from a study of blood T cell repertoires in COVID-19. As for the study in general: Acute and convalescent COVID-19 specimens originated in the United States, Italy and Spain. T cells, B-cell-depleted T cells, or PBMCs provided the cDNA or gDNA that served as material.

Methods used by the authors: Amplification from reference gene primers served as the basis for estimated nucleated cell counts. Data came from immunoSEQ multiplex PCR; TCRdb stores just in-frame clones and leaves some out. The V and J calls and the clone size are those of that table, but D and trimming were determined from the DNA. In the table there are more than 80,000 clones, around 88% of which are singletons. The clonotype was recovered from a woman aged 55-69 years with COVID-19, enrolled during active disease. V gene TRBV18 combines with J gene TRBJ2-7; 9 bases match TRBD1. Sample: peripheral blood. DNA for the CDR3: TGTGCCAGCTCATCCGGGACAGGGAACTACGAGCAGTACTTC. This translates into CASSSGTGNYEQYF.